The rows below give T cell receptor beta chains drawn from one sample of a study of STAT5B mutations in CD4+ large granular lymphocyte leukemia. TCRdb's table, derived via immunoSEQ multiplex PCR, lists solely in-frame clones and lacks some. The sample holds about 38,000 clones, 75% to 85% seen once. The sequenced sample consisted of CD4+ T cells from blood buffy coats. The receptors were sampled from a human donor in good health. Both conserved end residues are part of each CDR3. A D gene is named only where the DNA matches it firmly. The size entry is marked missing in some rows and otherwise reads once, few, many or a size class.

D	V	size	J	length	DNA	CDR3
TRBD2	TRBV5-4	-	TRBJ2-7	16	TGTGCCAGCAGCTTCGCCCCGGGAGGGTCTCGTCGAGAGCAGTACTTC	CASSFAPGGSRREQYF
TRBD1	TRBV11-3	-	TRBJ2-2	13	TGTGCCAGCGGCAGGGGGCGGGCCGGGGAGCTGTTTTTT	CASGRGRAGELFF
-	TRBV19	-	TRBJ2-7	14	TGTGCCAGTAGTGACTCTCGGAAACCCTACGAGCAGTACTTC	CASSDSRKPYEQYF
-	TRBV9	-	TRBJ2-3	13	TGTGCCAGCTGTACGGGGGACACAGATACGCAGTATTTT	CASCTGDTDTQYF
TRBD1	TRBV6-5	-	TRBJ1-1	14	TGTGCCAGCGCCCTGGGGAGACAGGGTGCTGAAGCTTTCTTT	CASALGRQGAEAFF
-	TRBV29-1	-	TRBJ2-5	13	TGCAGCGGGGGGGACGCCGGAGCGGAGACCCAGTACTTC	CSGGDAGAETQYF
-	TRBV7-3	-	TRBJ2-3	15	TGTGCCAGCAGCCCTCGGAGTACGGGAGTAGATACGCAGTATTTT	CASSPRSTGVDTQYF
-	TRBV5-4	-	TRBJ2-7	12	TGTGCCAGCAGCCGGGGAGACTACGAGCAGTACTTC	CASSRGDYEQYF
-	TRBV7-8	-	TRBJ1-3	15	TGTGCCAGCAGCTTAGAGGCAGGCTCCGGAAACACCATATATTTT	CASSLEAGSGNTIYF
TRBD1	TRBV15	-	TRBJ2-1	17	TGTGCCACCAGCAGATCGGCCGGGACAGATCCCTACAATGAGCAGTTCTTC	CATSRSAGTDPYNEQFF
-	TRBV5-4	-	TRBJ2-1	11	TGTGCCAGCAGCTATGGGGGGGAGCAGTTCTTC	CASSYGGEQFF
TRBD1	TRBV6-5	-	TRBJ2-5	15	TGTGCCAGCAGCCGGACAGGGTGGAATCAAGAGACCCAGTACTTC	CASSRTGWNQETQYF
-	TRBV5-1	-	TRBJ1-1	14	TGCGCCAGCAGCTTCTCCGACACGAACACTGAAGCTTTCTTT	CASSFSDTNTEAFF
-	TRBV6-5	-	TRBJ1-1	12	TGTGCCAGCAGTTACTCAAGGGTTGCAGCTTTCTTT	CASSYSRVAAFF
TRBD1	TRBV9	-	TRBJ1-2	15	TGTGCCAGCAGCGCAGGGACAGGGTCTGGCTATGGCTACACCTTC	CASSAGTGSGYGYTF
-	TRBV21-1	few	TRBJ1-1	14	TGTGCCAGCACCTGGAGGAAGGGGGACACTGAAGCTTTCTTT	CASTWRKGDTEAFF
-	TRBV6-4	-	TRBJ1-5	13	TGTGCCAGCAGTGATCTACAGGGACAGCCCCAGCATTTT	CASSDLQGQPQHF
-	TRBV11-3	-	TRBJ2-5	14	TGTGCCAGCAGCTTCAGCGATGGGGGGGAGACCCAGTACTTC	CASSFSDGGETQYF
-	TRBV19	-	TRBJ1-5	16	TGTGCCAGTAGTACCCCCAGGAGGGGCGCCCATCAGCCCCAGCATTTT	CASSTPRRGAHQPQHF
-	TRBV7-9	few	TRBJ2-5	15	TGTGCCAGCACCTTCCCCCTTGGGCTGGGGGAGACCCAGTACTTC	CASTFPLGLGETQYF
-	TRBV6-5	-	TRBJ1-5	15	TGTGCCAGCAGTTCCTCAGGGTTTCTCAATCAGCCCCAGCATTTT	CASSSSGFLNQPQHF
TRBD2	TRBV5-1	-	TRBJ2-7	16	TGCGCCAGCAGCTTGTTTGGACTAGCGGGAGGGTCCGAGCAGTACTTC	CASSLFGLAGGSEQYF
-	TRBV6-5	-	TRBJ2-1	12	TGTGCCAGCAGTTTCCTAGGTATTGAGCAGTTCTTC	CASSFLGIEQFF
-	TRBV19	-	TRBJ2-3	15	TGTGCCAGTAGTATATTGGGCCAGTCTCAAGATACGCAGTATTTT	CASSILGQSQDTQYF
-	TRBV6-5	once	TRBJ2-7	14	TGTGCCAGCAGTCGAGACATACGCTCCTACGAGCAGTACTTC	CASSRDIRSYEQYF
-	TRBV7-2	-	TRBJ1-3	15	TGTGCCAGCAGCGCCTTGGGGGAATCTGGAAACACCATATATTTT	CASSALGESGNTIYF
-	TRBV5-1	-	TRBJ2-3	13	TGCGCCAGCAGCTACCGTGTCACAGATACGCAGTATTTT	CASSYRVTDTQYF
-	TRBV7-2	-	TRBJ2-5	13	TGTGCCAGCAGCTCCGGGCAGATGGAGACCCAGTACTTC	CASSSGQMETQYF
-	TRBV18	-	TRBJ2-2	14	TGTGCCAGCTCACGACGCCAAGCCACCGGGGAGCTGTTTTTT	CASSRRQATGELFF
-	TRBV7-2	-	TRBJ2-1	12	TGTGCCAGCAGCCCCAGTGGGGGTGAGCAGTTCTTC	CASSPSGGEQFF
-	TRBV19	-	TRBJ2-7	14	TGTGCCAGTAGTACAAACAGGGGAGGGGACGAGCAGTACTTC	CASSTNRGGDEQYF
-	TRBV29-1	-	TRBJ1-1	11	TGCAGCGTTGTAAAGAACACTGAAGCTTTCTTT	CSVVKNTEAFF
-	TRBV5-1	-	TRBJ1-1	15	TGCGCCAGCAGCTTTTTAGAGGCAGGCAAAACTGAAGCTTTCTTT	CASSFLEAGKTEAFF
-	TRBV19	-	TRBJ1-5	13	TGTGCCAGTAGTATAAGGGCTAATCAGCCCCAGCATTTT	CASSIRANQPQHF
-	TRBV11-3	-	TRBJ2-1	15	TGTGCCAGCAGCTCGGGTCAGGGGGGTTACAATGAGCAGTTCTTC	CASSSGQGGYNEQFF
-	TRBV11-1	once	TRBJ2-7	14	TGTGCCAGCAGCCCCACAGGGTTGATCTACGAGCAGTACTTC	CASSPTGLIYEQYF
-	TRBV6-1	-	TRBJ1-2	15	TGTGCCAGCAGTGGGATGACCGCCCTGCGATATGGCTACACCTTC	CASSGMTALRYGYTF
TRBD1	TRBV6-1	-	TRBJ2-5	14	TGTGCCAGCAGGTGGGGACAGTACCAAGAGACCCAGTACTTC	CASRWGQYQETQYF
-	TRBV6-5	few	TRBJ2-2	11	TGTGCCCGCAGAAACACCGGGGAGCTGTTTTTT	CARRNTGELFF
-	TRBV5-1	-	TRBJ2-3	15	TGCGCCAGCAGCTGGAGCGACCCGAGGGAGGATACGCAGTATTTT	CASSWSDPREDTQYF
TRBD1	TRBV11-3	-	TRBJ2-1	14	TGTGCCAGCAGCCCGGGACAGGGGAACCTTGAGCAGTTCTTC	CASSPGQGNLEQFF
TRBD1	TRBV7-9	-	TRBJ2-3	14	TGTGCCAGCAGCGCCCCTGACAGGGGAGATACGCAGTATTTT	CASSAPDRGDTQYF
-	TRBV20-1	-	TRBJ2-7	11	TGCAGTGCTAGTCTCCCCTACGAGCAGTGCTTC	CSASLPYEQCF
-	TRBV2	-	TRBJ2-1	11	TGTGCCAGCACACAAACAGTGGAGCAGTTCTTC	CASTQTVEQFF
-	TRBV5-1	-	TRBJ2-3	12	TGCGCCAGCAGCCCAACTACAGATACGCAGTATTTT	CASSPTTDTQYF
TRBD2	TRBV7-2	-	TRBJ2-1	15	TGTGCCAGCAGAAATAGCGGGAGGAACTACAATGAGCAGTTCTTC	CASRNSGRNYNEQFF
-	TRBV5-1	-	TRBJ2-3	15	TGCGCCAGCAGCCCCGTAGTGAGTAGCACAGATACGCAGTATTTT	CASSPVVSSTDTQYF
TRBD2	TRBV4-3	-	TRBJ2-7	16	TGCGCCAGCAGCCACGGGGGACTAGCGGGAGCGGGAGAGCAGTACTTC	CASSHGGLAGAGEQYF
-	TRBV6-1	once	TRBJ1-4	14	TGTGCCAGCAGAAGGGGCTCATCAAATGAAAAACTGTTTTTT	CASRRGSSNEKLFF
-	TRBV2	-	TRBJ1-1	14	TGTGCCAGCAGGCCGCGGGTTGAGTCGGCTAAAGCTTTCTTT	CASRPRVESAKAFF
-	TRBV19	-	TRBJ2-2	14	TGTGCCAGTAGACAGGGTCGGAACACCGGGGAGCTGTTTTTT	CASRQGRNTGELFF
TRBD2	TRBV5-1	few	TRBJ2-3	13	TGCGCCAGCAGGTCGGGAGGTGGGGATACGCAGTATTTT	CASRSGGGDTQYF
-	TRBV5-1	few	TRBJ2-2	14	TGCGCCAGCAGCTTGGGACACGGCACCGGGGAGCTGTTTTTT	CASSLGHGTGELFF
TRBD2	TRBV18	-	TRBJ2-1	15	TGTGCCAGCTCACAACTAGCGGGAGGGCCGCATGAGCAGTTCTTC	CASSQLAGGPHEQFF
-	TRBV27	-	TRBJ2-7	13	TGTGCCAGCTTTTCCGGGACCGCTTACGAGCAGTACTTC	CASFSGTAYEQYF